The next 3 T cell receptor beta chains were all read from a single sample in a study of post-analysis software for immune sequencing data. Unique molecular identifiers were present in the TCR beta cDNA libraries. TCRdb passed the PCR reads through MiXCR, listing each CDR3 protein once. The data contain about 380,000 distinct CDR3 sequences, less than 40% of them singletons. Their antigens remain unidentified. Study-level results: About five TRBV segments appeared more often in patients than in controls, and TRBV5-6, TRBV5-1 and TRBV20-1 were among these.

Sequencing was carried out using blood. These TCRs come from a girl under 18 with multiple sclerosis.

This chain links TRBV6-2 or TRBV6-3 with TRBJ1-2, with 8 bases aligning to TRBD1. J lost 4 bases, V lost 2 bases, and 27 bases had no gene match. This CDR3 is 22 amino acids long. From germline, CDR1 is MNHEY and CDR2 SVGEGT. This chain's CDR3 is CASSYPGARGREELGIIYGYTF. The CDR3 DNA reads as TGTGCCAGCAGTTACCCTGGGGCCAGGGGGCGCGAAGAATTGGGTATCATCTATGGCTACACCTTC.

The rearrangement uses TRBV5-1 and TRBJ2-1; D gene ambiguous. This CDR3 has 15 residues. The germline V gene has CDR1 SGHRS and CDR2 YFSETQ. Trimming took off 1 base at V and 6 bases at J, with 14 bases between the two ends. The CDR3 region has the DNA TGCGCCAGCAGCTTGCAACACGGATTAGGCAATGAGCAGTTCTTC. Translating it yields CASSLQHGLGNEQFF.

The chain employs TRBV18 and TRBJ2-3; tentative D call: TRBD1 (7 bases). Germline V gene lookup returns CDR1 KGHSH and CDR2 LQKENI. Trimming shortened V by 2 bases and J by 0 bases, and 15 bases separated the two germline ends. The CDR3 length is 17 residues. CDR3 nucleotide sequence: TGTGCCAGCTCACCATATATTTCAGGGGGGAGCACAGATACGCAGTATTTT. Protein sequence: CASSPYISGGSTDTQYF.